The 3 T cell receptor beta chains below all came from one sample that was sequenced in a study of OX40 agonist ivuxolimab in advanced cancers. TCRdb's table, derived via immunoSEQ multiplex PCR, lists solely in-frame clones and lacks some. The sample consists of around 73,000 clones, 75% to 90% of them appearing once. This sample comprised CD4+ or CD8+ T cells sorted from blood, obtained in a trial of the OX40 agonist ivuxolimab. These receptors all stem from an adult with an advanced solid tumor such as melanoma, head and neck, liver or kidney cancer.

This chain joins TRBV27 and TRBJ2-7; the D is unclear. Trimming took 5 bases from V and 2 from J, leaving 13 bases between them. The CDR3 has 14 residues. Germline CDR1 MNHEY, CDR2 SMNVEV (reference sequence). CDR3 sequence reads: CASSHFNNPYEQYF. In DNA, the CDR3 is TGTGCCAGCAGTCACTTTAACAATCCCTACGAGCAGTACTTC.

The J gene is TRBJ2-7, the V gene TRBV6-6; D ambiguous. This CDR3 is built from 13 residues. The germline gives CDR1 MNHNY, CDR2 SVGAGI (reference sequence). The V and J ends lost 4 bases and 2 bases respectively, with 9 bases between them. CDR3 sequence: CASSFGEPYEQYF. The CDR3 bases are TGTGCCAGCAGTTTCGGAGAGCCCTACGAGCAGTACTTC.

The CDR3 is CASPRASFSEQYF. In nucleotides, the CDR3 is TGTGCCAGCCCTCGGGCTAGCTTTAGCGAGCAGTACTTC. The V call is TRBV28, the J call TRBJ2-7; tentatively, D is TRBD2 (5 bases). This CDR3 comprises 13 residues. Germline V CDR1 and CDR2: MDHEN, SYDVKM. The V gene lost 8 bases and the J gene lost 6 bases, with 17 bases spanning the gap.